This T cell receptor (beta chain) was sequenced during a study of shared clonotypes between healthy human individuals. For the study at large: Each donor's CD4 naive and CD4 memory cells filled three plates apiece, CD8 naive two, and CD8 memory one.

TCRdb keeps only in-frame clones here, not all; method: immunoSEQ multiplex PCR. Of roughly 640,000 clones in the sample, about 97% are singletons; the top ten hold roughly 0.055%. Trimming left V 1 base short and J 5 bases short, with 11 bases between. This CDR3 is 14 amino acids long. CDR1 SGHTA and CDR2 FQGNSA come from the germline V gene. Study-wide results and limits: Larger richness was generally estimated for naive than memory subsets.

As to this clone: The antigen remains undetermined.

Material for sequencing was naive CD4+ T cells sorted from blood. Stated subset: CD45RA+ positively selected. This sequence was found in a woman younger than 45 in good health. V usage is TRBV7-2 and J usage is TRBJ2-5; a possible D gene is TRBD1 (5 bases). CDR3 protein: CASSLVGRAETQYF. In nucleotides, the CDR3 is TGTGCCAGCAGCTTAGTAGGCAGGGCCGAGACCCAGTACTTC.